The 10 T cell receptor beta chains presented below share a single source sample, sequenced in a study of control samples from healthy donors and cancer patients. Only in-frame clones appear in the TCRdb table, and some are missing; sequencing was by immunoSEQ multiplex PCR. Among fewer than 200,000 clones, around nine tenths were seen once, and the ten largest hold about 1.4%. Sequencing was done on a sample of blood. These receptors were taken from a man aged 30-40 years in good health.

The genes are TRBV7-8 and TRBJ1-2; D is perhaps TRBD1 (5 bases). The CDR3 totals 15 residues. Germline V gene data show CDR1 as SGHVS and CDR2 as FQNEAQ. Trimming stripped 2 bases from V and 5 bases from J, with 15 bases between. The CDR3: CASSLSSTGDYGYTF. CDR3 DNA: TGTGCCAGCAGCTTAAGCTCAACAGGAGATTATGGCTACACCTTC.

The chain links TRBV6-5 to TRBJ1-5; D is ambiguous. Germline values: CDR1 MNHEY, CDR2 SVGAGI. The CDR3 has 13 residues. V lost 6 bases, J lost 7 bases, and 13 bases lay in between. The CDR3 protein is CASSKRVDQPQHF. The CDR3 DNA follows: TGTGCCAGCAGCAAAAGGGTGGACCAGCCCCAGCATTTT.

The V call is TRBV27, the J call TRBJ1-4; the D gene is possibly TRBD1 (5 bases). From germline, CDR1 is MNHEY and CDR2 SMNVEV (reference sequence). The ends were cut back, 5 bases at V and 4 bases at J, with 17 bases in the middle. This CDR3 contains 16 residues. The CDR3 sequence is CASSRYVRDGNEKLFF. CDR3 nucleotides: TGTGCCAGCAGTCGATACGTCCGGGACGGTAATGAAAAACTGTTTTTT.

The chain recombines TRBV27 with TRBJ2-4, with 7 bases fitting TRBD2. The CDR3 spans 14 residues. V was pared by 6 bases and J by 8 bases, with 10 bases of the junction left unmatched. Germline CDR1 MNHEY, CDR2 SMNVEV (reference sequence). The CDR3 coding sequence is TGTGCCAGCAGAACCGGTCGGGGGAGGGACATTCAGTACTTC. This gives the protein CASRTGRGRDIQYF.

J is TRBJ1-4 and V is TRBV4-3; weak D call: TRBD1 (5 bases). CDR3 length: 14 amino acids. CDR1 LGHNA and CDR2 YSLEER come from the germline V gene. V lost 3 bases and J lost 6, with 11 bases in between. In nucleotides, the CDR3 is TGCGCCAGCAGCCAGAGACAGATCCATGAAAAACTGTTTTTT. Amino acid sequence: CASSQRQIHEKLFF.

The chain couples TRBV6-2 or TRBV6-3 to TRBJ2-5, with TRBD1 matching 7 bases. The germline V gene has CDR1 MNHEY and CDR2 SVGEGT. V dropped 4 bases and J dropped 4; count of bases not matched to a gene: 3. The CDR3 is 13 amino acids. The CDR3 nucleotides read TGTGCCAGCAGTTTGAGGGGGCGAGAGACCCAGTACTTC. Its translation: CASSLRGRETQYF.

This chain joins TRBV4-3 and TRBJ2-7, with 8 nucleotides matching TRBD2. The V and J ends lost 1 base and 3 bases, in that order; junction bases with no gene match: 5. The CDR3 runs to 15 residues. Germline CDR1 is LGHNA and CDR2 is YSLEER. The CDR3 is CASSQASAGVYEQYF. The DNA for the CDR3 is TGCGCCAGCAGCCAAGCTTCAGCGGGGGTCTACGAGCAGTACTTC.

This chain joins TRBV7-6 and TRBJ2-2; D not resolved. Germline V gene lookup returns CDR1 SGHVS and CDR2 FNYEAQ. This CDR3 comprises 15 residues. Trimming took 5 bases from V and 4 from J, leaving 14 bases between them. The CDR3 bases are TGTGCCAGCAGCAAGGATTGGTGGTCCACCGGGGAGCTGTTTTTT. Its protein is CASSKDWWSTGELFF. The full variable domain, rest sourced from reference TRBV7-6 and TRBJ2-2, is GAGVSQSPRYKVTKRGQDVALRCDPISGHVSLYWYRQALGQGPEFLTYFNYEAQQDKSGLPNDRFSAERPEGSISTLTIQRTEQRDSAMYRCASSKDWWSTGELFFGEGSRLTVL.

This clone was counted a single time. The CDR3 sequence: CASSHSDSGNTIYF. The CDR3 coding sequence is TGTGCCAGCAGCCATTCGGACTCTGGAAACACCATATATTTT. The rearrangement uses TRBV3-1 (or the pseudogene TRBV3-2) and TRBJ1-3; D not certain. The V and J ends lost 3 bases and 0 bases respectively, with 6 bases between them. Germline V gives CDR1 LGHDT, CDR2 YNNKEL (reference sequence). The CDR3 spans 14 residues.

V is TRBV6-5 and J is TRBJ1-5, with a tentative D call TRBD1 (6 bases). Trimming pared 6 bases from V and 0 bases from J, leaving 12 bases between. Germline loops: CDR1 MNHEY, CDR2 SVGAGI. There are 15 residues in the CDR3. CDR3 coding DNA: TGTGCCAGCAGGCCCCAGGGGAATAGCAATCAGCCCCAGCATTTT. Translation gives CASRPQGNSNQPQHF.